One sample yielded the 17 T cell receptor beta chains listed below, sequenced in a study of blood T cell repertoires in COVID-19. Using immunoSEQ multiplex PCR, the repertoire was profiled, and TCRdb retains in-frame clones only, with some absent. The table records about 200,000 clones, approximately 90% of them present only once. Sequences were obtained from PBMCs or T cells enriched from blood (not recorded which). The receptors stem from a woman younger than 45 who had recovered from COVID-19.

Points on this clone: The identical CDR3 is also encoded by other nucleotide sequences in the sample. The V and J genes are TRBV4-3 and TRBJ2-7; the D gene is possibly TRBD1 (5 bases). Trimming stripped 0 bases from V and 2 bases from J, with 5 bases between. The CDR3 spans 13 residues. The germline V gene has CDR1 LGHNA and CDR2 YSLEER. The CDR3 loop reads CASSQDRAYEQYF. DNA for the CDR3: TGCGCCAGCAGCCAAGACAGGGCCTACGAGCAGTACTTC.

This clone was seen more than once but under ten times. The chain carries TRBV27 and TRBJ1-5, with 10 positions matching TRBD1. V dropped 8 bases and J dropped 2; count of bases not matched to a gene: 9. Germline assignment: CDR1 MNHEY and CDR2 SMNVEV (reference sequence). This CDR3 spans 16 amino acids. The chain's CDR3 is CASGDRGGWGNQPQHF. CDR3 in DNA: TGTGCCAGCGGGGACAGGGGAGGATGGGGCAATCAGCCCCAGCATTTT.

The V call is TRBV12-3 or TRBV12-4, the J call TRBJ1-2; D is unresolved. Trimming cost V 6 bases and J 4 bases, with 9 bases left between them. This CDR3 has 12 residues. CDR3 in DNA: TGTGCCAGCAGGACCGACTTCTATGGCTACACCTTC. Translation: CASRTDFYGYTF.

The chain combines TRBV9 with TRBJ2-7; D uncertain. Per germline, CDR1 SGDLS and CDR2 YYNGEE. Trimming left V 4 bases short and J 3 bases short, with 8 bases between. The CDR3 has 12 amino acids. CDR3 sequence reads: CASSSTVYEQYF. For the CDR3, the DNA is TGTGCCAGCAGCTCCACTGTCTACGAGCAGTACTTC.

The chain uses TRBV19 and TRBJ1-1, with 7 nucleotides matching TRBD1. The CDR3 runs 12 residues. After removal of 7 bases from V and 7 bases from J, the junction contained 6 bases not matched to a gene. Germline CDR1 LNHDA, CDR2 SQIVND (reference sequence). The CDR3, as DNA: TGTGCCAGTACCTTTGGGACAGTTGAAGCTTTCTTT. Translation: CASTFGTVEAFF.

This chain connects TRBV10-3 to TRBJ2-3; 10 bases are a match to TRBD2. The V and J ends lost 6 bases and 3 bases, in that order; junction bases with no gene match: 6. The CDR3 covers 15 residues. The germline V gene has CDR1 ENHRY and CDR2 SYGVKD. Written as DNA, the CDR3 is TGTGCCATCAGCCTTCTAGCGGGAGCGACAGATACGCAGTATTTT. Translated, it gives CAISLLAGATDTQYF.

The CDR3 DNA reads TGTGCCAGCAACCCACAGGGGTTCCAAGAGACCCAGTACTTC. It codes for CASNPQGFQETQYF. The chain combines TRBV6-6 with TRBJ2-5; TRBD1 aligns across 7 bases. Germline V lookup: CDR1 MNHNY, CDR2 SVGAGI (reference sequence). With V trimmed by 7 bases and J by 1 base, 6 bases remained unmatched. The CDR3 extends over 14 amino acids.

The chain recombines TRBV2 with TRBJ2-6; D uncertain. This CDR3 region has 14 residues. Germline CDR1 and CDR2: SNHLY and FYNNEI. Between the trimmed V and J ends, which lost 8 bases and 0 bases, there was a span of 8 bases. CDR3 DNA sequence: TGTGCCAGCGCTTTAGACTCTGGGGCCAACGTCCTGACTTTC. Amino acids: CASALDSGANVLTF.

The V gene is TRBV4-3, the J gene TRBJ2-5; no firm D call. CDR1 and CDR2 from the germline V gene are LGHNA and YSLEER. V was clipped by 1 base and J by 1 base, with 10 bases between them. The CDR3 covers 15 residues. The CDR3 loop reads CASSQGFSVQETQYF. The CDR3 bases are TGCGCCAGCAGCCAAGGATTCAGCGTCCAAGAGACCCAGTACTTC.

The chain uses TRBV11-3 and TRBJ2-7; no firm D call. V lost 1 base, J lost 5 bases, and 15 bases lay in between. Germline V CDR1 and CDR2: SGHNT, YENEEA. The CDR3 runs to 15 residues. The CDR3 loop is CASSLGGSSLDEQYF. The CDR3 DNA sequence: TGTGCCAGCAGCTTAGGAGGCAGTAGCTTGGACGAGCAGTACTTC.

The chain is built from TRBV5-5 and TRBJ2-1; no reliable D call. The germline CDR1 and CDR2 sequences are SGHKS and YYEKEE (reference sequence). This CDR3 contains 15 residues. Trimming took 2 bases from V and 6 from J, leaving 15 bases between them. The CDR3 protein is CASSFSWLDVNEQFF. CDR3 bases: TGTGCCAGCAGCTTTTCTTGGCTAGATGTCAATGAGCAGTTCTTC.

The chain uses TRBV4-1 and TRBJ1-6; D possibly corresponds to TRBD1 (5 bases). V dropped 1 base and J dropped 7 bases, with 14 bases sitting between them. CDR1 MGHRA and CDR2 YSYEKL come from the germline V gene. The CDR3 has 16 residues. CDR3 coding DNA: TGCGCCAGCAGCCAAGTTGAGGCAGGGTACAATTCACCCCTCCACTTT. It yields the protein CASSQVEAGYNSPLHF.

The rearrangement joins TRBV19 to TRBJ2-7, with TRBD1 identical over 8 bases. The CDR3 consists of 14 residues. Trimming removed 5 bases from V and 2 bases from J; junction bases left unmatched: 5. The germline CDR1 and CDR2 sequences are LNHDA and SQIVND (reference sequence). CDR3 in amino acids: CASSLAGGPYEQYF. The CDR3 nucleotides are TGTGCCAGTAGTTTGGCAGGGGGCCCCTACGAGCAGTACTTC.

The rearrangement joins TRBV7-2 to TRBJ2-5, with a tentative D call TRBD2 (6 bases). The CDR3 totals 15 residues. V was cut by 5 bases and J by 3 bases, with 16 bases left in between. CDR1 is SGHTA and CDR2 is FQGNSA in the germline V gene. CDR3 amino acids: CASSPLGRGEETQYF. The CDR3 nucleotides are TGTGCCAGCAGCCCCCTGGGGCGGGGAGAAGAGACCCAGTACTTC.

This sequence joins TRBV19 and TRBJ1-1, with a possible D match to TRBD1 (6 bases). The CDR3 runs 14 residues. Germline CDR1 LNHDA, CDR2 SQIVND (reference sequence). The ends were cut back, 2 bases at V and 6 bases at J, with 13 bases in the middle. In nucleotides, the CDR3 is TGTGCCAGTAGTATAACAGGGTCCGGGGCTGAAGCTTTCTTT. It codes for CASSITGSGAEAFF.

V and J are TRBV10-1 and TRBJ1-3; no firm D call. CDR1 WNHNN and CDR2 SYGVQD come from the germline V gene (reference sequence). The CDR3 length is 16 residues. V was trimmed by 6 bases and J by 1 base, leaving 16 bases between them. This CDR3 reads CASSPWRVRSGNTIYF. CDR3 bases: TGCGCCAGCAGCCCGTGGAGGGTTCGATCTGGAAACACCATATATTTT.

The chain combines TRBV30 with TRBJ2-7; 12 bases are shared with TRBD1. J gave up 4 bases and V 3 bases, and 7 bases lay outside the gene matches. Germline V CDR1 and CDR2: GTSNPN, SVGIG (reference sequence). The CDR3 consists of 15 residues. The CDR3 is CAWRPGQGAGYEQYF. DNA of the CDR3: TGTGCCTGGAGACCGGGACAGGGGGCAGGGTACGAGCAGTACTTC.